The clone carrying this T cell receptor beta chain was seen at least ten times. This entry is derived from a study of identical twins. cDNA carried unique molecular identifiers, and a universal primer site was added by template switching. MiXCR, applied by TCRdb to the 5' RACE reads, yields one record per CDR3 protein. The repertoire consists of about 460,000 distinct CDR3 sequences, with 11% to 15% occurring once and the leading ten covering 0.52%. The V end lost 2 bases, the J end lost 1 base, and 9 bases lay between the germline ends. CDR1 SGHRS and CDR2 YFSETQ come from the germline V gene. This CDR3 comprises 14 residues. These records were also assigned to another study, of yellow fever vaccine responses in identical twins.

The rearrangement links TRBV5-1 to TRBJ2-5; unclear D gene. This clonotype originated in a woman aged 18-29 years in good health. The source material was CD4+ T cells sorted from blood. The CDR3: CASSFSLLQETQYF. The CDR3 DNA is TGCGCCAGCAGCTTTTCTTTGCTCCAAGAGACCCAGTACTTC.